This note documents a single T cell receptor (beta chain) sequence. Per the study methods: By means of reference gene primer amplification, nucleated cell counts were estimated. Generated by immunoSEQ multiplex PCR, the TCRdb table keeps only in-frame clones and is missing some. V and J calls and clone size are those listed in that table; D and trimming were worked out from the DNA. The sample lists about 170,000 clones, roughly 86% occurring once. These data come from a study of blood T cell repertoires in COVID-19. Study-level information: Researchers got acute and convalescent COVID-19 samples from the United States, Italy and Spain. PBMCs, B-cell-depleted T cells, or T cells provided the cDNA or gDNA that made up the material.

Germline assignment: CDR1 SGHNT and CDR2 YYREEE (reference sequence). The CDR3 contains 16 residues. Between the trimmed V and J ends, which lost 3 bases and 5 bases, there was a span of 17 bases. The sequenced material came from peripheral blood. The V and J genes are TRBV5-4 and TRBJ2-2; TRBD2 might be the D (7 bases). This sequence was found in a man aged 65-85 years with acute or convalescent COVID-19. The CDR3 bases are TGTGCCAGCAGCTCCGGGGGGCGAGGTGAAACCGGGGAGCTGTTTTTT. As protein: CASSSGGRGETGELFF.